One and the same sample provided the 17 T cell receptor beta chains below, sequenced in a study of CD8 T cells in ankylosing spondylitis (dated by TCRdb to the late 2010s). Library method: 5' RACE. The data were produced on an Illumina HiSeq 2500. Using fastp at Q25 and MiXCR, TCRdb reprocessed the public reads and kept productive beta chains. When rows share a CDR3 protein, they turn into one entry using the most common DNA and genes. The sample profile shows tens of thousands of distinct CDR3 sequences; roughly 5% of them were found once. Roughly 2.3% of the sample is in the top ten clones. Sequenced material: blood, either unsorted or a sorted T cell fraction (not recorded which). These receptors all stem from a male donor with ankylosing spondylitis or in good health (not recorded which).

A few counts support this clonotype. V is TRBV7-9 and J is TRBJ1-1, with 11 bases that match TRBD1. V was pared by 5 bases and J by 6 bases, with 17 bases of the junction left unmatched. CDR1 and CDR2 (germline): SEHNR, FQNEAQ (reference sequence). The CDR3 spans 18 residues. The CDR3 is CASSPPGAGTGGGSEAFF. CDR3 nucleotides: TGTGCCAGCAGCCCCCCAGGGGCCGGGACAGGGGGAGGTTCTGAAGCTTTCTTT.

This clonotype has at least ten counts. The rearrangement links TRBV4-2 to TRBJ2-3; D is uncertain. V lost 0 bases to trimming and J lost 0 bases, with 7 bases between them. Looked up from germline, CDR1 is LGHNA and CDR2 is YNFKEQ. The CDR3 totals 15 residues. The CDR3 protein is CASSQEQPSTDTQYF. The CDR3 coding sequence is TGTGCCAGCAGCCAAGAACAGCCTAGCACAGATACGCAGTATTTT.

In its sample, this clonotype was seen many times. The chain has TRBV20-1 and TRBJ2-3; TRBD2 aligns across 14 bases. CDR3 size: 18 residues. V dropped 4 bases and J dropped 2; count of bases not matched to a gene: 11. CDR1 and CDR2 from the germline V gene are DFQATT and SNEGSKA (reference sequence). The CDR3, as DNA: TGCAGTGCTACGGGTCCGGGACTAGCGGGGGAATCCACAGATACGCAGTATTTT. Translating gives CSATGPGLAGESTDTQYF.

This clonotype was found many times. This rearrangement joins TRBV5-1 to TRBJ2-2; the D gene is possibly TRBD2 (7 bases). Trimming cost V 2 bases and J 4 bases, with 18 bases left between them. This CDR3 spans 17 amino acids. The germline V gene encodes CDR1 SGHRS and CDR2 YFSETQ. CDR3 sequence: CASSFVRGGPSTGELFF. In DNA, the CDR3 is TGCGCCAGCAGCTTCGTTAGGGGGGGACCTTCCACCGGGGAGCTGTTTTTT.

This clonotype showed up many times. The chain recombines TRBV18 with TRBJ2-2; 14 bases are shared with TRBD2. Germline CDR1 KGHSH, CDR2 LQKENI. The CDR3 consists of 16 residues. The J segment lost 3 bases and the V segment lost 3 bases, leaving 0 bases of the junction unmatched. CDR3 region: CASSPGLAGDTGELFF. CDR3 nucleotide sequence: TGTGCCAGCTCACCGGGACTAGCGGGGGACACCGGGGAGCTGTTTTTT.

This clonotype has at least ten counts. This chain uses TRBV28 with TRBJ1-1; D uncertain. With 3 bases removed from V and 3 bases from J, the gap between germline ends came to 14 bases. Germline CDR1 MDHEN, CDR2 SYDVKM. This CDR3 region has 15 residues. The CDR3 loop is CASSFHLSRHTEAFF. CDR3 DNA sequence: TGTGCCAGCAGTTTCCATTTATCCAGGCACACTGAAGCTTTCTTT.

This clonotype was observed many times. The rearrangement joins TRBV6-9 to TRBJ1-2; perhaps TRBD1 as D (5 bases). Germline values: CDR1 MNHGY, CDR2 SVAAGI. The CDR3 runs 13 residues. V lost 5 bases to trimming and J lost 7 bases, with 14 bases between them. Here the CDR3 reads CASSRGEWVGYTF. For the CDR3, the DNA is TGTGCCAGCAGTAGAGGGGAGTGGGTTGGCTACACCTTC.

The chain is built from TRBV28 and TRBJ2-2; no firm D call. Germline V gene sequence: CDR1 MDHEN, CDR2 SYDVKM. The V end was cut by 2 bases, the J end by 6 bases, with 7 bases between. CDR3 length equals 13 residues. The CDR3 spells CASSLMGPGELFF. The DNA for the CDR3 is TGTGCCAGCAGTTTAATGGGTCCCGGGGAGCTGTTTTTT.

This clonotype was picked up many times. The chain couples TRBV11-2 to TRBJ2-2; 10 bases align to TRBD2. The germline CDR1 and CDR2 sequences are SGHAT and FQNNGV. V lost 6 bases, J lost 4 bases, and 5 bases stayed unmatched. This CDR3 contains 15 residues. CDR3 coding DNA: TGTGCCAGCAGTCCCCCTAGCGGGGGCACCGGGGAGCTGTTTTTT. Translated: CASSPPSGGTGELFF.

In this sample, this clonotype turned up many times. This sequence joins TRBV7-2 and TRBJ2-3; D possibly corresponds to TRBD2 (6 bases). The CDR3 is 16 residues long. The V gene lost 2 bases and the J gene lost 0 bases, with 12 bases spanning the gap. Germline-derived CDR1 and CDR2 are SGHTA and FQGNSA. Written as DNA, the CDR3 is TGTGCCAGCAGCTTATCAAACGGGGGAAGCACAGATACGCAGTATTTT. Its translation is CASSLSNGGSTDTQYF.

There are many counts of this clonotype. V gene TRBV14 combines with J gene TRBJ2-7; D remains unclear. This CDR3 contains 15 residues. The V gene's germline CDR1 is SGHDN and CDR2 FVKESK. V was trimmed by 4 bases and J by 3 bases, leaving 16 bases between them. Written as DNA, the CDR3 is TGTGCCAGCAGCCCCTTAGGGCACAGCAACTACGAGCAGTACTTC. This gives the protein CASSPLGHSNYEQYF.

This clonotype was detected ten times or more. The genes are TRBV5-1 and TRBJ1-6; 9 bases fit TRBD1. The junction had 6 bases not matched to a gene; V was cut back by 3 bases and J by 8 bases. Germline values: CDR1 SGHRS, CDR2 YFSETQ. The CDR3 totals 15 residues. The CDR3: CASSSWDRDDSPLHF. The DNA of the CDR3 is TGCGCCAGCAGCTCATGGGACAGGGATGATTCACCCCTCCACTTT.

In this sample, this clonotype turned up a few times. The V gene is TRBV11-2, the J gene TRBJ2-3; 10 nucleotides agree with TRBD2. The V and J ends lost 6 bases and 2 bases, in that order; junction bases with no gene match: 11. CDR3 size: 17 residues. Germline CDR1 is SGHAT and CDR2 is FQNNGV. CDR3 nucleotides: TGTGCCAGCAGAGGTAGCGGGGGGCTCCTCCCCACAGATACGCAGTATTTT. It is translated as CASRGSGGLLPTDTQYF.

This clonotype was recorded at least ten times. The CDR3, as DNA: TGCGCCAGCAGCCAAGATCCGCAGAACACCGGGGAGCTGTTTTTT. This encodes CASSQDPQNTGELFF. The chain is built from TRBV4-1 and TRBJ2-2; D unresolved. V was cut by 0 bases and J by 1 base, with 6 bases left in between. Looked up from germline, CDR1 is MGHRA and CDR2 is YSYEKL. The CDR3 has 15 amino acids.

In its sample, this clonotype was seen many times. CDR3 sequence (DNA): TGTGCCAGCAGTTTAACAGAACTTACGCAGTATTTT. This codes for CASSLTELTQYF. The rearrangement links TRBV12-3 or TRBV12-4 to TRBJ2-3; D remains unclear. Between the trimmed V and J ends, which lost 2 bases and 8 bases, there was a span of 8 bases. There are 12 residues in the CDR3.

In this sample, this clonotype turned up many times. The chain joins TRBV20-1 to TRBJ2-2, with D unclear. This CDR3 has 17 residues. Germline lookup yields CDR1 DFQATT and CDR2 SNEGSKA (reference sequence). Between the trimmed V and J ends, which lost 0 bases and 1 base, there was a span of 15 bases. CDR3 sequence reads: CSARDRKGNENTGELFF. CDR3 sequence (DNA): TGCAGTGCTAGAGATCGTAAAGGGAACGAGAACACCGGGGAGCTGTTTTTT.

This clonotype has a count of ten or more. The V and J genes are TRBV28 and TRBJ2-7; TRBD1 or TRBD2 may be the D gene (5 bases each). Germline loops: CDR1 MDHEN, CDR2 SYDVKM. Trimming left V 3 bases short and J 4 bases short, with 10 bases between. CDR3 length: 13 residues. The chain's CDR3 is CASSLGREYEQYF. CDR3 DNA: TGTGCCAGCAGTTTGGGACGGGAATACGAGCAGTACTTC.